The 6 T cell receptor beta chains in this list originate from one sample, sequenced in a study of control samples from healthy donors and cancer patients. Produced via immunoSEQ multiplex PCR; TCRdb's table is partial and in-frame only. The top ten hold approximately 2.9% of the sample, which has 120,000 to 150,000 clones, approximately 91% seen once. Sequences were obtained from blood. These receptors were obtained from a man aged 30 to 39 in good health.

The CDR3 region has the DNA TGTGCCTGGAGACGGACTAATGAGCAGTTCTTC. Its protein product is CAWRRTNEQFF. J is TRBJ2-1 and V is TRBV30; the D gene is possibly TRBD2 (5 bases). This CDR3 has 11 amino acids. Germline-derived CDR1 and CDR2 are GTSNPN and SVGIG (reference sequence). V lost 3 bases and J 7 bases, leaving 7 bases between the germline ends.

The chain combines TRBV4-2 with TRBJ1-4; no definite D call. Germline assignment: CDR1 LGHNA and CDR2 YNFKEQ. V was cut by 6 bases and J by 0 bases, with 2 bases left in between. The CDR3 covers 12 residues. Here the CDR3 reads CASSSTNEKLFF. The CDR3 region has the DNA TGTGCCAGCAGTTCAACTAATGAAAAACTGTTTTTT.

CDR3 in amino acids: CASSSGTSRKHNEQFF. DNA for the CDR3: TGCGCCAGCAGCTCGGGGACGTCTCGAAAACACAATGAGCAGTTCTTC. The chain is built from TRBV5-1 and TRBJ2-1; either TRBD1 or TRBD2 may fit D (5 bases each). Looked up from germline, CDR1 is SGHRS and CDR2 is YFSETQ. CDR3 length: 16 amino acids. V was shortened by 3 bases and J by 5 bases, with 18 bases between the two germline ends.

This chain uses TRBV29-1 with TRBJ2-1; 11 bases line up with TRBD2. The CDR3 is made up of 15 amino acids. The germline CDR1 and CDR2 sequences are SQVTM and ANQGSEA. Germline trimming cut 0 bases from V and 9 bases from J; bases unmatched to any gene: 7. The CDR3 region is CSVEDRLAGGSEQFF. The DNA for the CDR3 is TGCAGCGTTGAAGATCGGCTAGCGGGGGGTAGTGAGCAGTTCTTC.

The chain has TRBV5-4 and TRBJ2-5; the match to TRBD2 covers 7 bases. The V and J ends lost 1 base and 4 bases, in that order; junction bases with no gene match: 13. The CDR3 extends over 17 amino acids. Germline V gene sequence: CDR1 SGHNT, CDR2 YYREEE (reference sequence). This CDR3 reads CASSLRAGGGGGETQYF. CDR3 coding DNA: TGTGCCAGCAGCTTGCGGGCTGGGGGGGGAGGCGGAGAGACCCAGTACTTC.

The V gene is TRBV2, the J gene TRBJ1-6, with no clear D. V lost 6 bases and J 2 bases, leaving 14 bases between the germline ends. This CDR3 comprises 16 residues. Per germline, CDR1 SNHLY and CDR2 FYNNEI. CDR3 sequence reads: CASSLRAGTYNSPLHF. The CDR3 DNA reads TGTGCCAGCAGCCTCCGGGCGGGGACCTATAATTCACCCCTCCACTTT. Together with reference TRBV2 and TRBJ1-6, the CDR3 gives the full variable domain: EPEVTQTPSHQVTQMGQEVILRCVPISNHLYFYWYRQILGQKVEFLVSFYNNEISEKSEIFDDQFSVERPDGSNFTLKIRSTKLEDSAMYFCASSLRAGTYNSPLHFGNGTRLTVT.